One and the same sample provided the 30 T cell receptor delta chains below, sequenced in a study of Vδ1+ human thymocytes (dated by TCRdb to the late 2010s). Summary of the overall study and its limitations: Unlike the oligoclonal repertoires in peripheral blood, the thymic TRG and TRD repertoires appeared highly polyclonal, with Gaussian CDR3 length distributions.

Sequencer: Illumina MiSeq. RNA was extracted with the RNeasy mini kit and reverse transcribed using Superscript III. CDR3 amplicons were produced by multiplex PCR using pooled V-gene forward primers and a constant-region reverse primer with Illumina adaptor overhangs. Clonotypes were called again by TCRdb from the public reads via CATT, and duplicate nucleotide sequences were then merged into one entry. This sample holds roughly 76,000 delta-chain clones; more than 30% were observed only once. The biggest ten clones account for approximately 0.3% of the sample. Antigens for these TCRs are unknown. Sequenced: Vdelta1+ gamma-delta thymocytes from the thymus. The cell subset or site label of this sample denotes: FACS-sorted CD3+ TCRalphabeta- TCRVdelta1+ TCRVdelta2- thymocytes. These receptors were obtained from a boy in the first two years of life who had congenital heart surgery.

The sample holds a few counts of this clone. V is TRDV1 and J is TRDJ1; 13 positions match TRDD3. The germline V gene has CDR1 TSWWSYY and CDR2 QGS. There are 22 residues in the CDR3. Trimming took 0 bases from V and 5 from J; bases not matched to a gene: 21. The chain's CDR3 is CALGELYPSYWGIRVGFDKLIF. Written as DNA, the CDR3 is TGTGCTCTTGGGGAACTCTACCCTTCCTACTGGGGGATACGCGTTGGCTTTGATAAACTCATCTTT.

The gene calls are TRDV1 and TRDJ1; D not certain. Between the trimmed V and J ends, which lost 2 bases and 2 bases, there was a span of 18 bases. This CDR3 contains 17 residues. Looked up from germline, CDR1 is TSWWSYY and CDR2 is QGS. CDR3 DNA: TGTGCTCTTGGGGAATCTCTGGTACTGCAACAAACCGATAAACTCATCTTT. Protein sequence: CALGESLVLQQTDKLIF.

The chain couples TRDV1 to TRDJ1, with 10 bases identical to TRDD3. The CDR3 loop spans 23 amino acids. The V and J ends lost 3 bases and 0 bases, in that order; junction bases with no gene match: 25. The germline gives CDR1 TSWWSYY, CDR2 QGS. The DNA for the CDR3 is TGTGCTCTTGGGGAGCCTACACCATCCCCAATATACGTACTGGGGGATCACACCGATAAACTCATCTTT. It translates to CALGEPTPSPIYVLGDHTDKLIF.

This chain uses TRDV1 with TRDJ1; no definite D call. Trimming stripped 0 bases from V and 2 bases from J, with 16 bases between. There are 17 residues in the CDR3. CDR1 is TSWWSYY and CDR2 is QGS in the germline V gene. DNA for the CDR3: TGTGCTCTTGGGGAACTTTACGGGAGGGACAAAACCGATAAACTCATCTTT. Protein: CALGELYGRDKTDKLIF.

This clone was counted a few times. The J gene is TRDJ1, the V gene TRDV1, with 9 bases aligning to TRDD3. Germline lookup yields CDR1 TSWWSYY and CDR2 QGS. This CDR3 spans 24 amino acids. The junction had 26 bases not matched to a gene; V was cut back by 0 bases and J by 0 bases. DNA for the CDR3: TGTGCTCTTGGGGAACTTCGGGGATACGCAACGATTACTCACGTCGGGCGGGACACCGATAAACTCATCTTT. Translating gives CALGELRGYATITHVGRDTDKLIF.

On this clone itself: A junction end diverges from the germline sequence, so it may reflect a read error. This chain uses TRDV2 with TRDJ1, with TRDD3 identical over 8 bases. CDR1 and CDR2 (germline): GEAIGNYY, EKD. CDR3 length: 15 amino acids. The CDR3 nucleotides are TGTGCCTGTGGTCGTACTGGGGGGTTCACCGATAAACCCATCTTT. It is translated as CACGRTGGFTDKPIF.

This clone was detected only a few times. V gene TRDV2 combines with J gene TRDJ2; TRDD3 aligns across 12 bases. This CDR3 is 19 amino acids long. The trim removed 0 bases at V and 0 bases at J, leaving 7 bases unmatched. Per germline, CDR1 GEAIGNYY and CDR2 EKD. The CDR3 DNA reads TGTGCCTGTGACACCGGCCTGGGGGATACGCCTGCTTTGACAGCACAACTCTTCTTT. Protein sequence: CACDTGLGDTPALTAQLFF.

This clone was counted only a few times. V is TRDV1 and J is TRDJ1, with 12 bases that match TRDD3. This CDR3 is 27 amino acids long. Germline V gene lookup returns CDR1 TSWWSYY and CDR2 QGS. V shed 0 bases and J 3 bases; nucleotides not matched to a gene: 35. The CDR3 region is CALGELLEFSYVIRRSRYWGIPDKLIF. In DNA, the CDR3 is TGTGCTCTTGGGGAACTATTGGAATTTTCCTACGTTATTCGTAGAAGCCGGTACTGGGGGATACCCGATAAACTCATCTTT.

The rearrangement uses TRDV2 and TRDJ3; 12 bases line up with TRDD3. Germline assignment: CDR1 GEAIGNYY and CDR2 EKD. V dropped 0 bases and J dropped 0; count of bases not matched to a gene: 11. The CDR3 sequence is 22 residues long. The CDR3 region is CACDTAVLGDTRGSWDTRQMFF. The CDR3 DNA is TGTGCCTGTGACACCGCGGTACTGGGGGATACCCGAGGCTCCTGGGACACCCGACAGATGTTTTTC.

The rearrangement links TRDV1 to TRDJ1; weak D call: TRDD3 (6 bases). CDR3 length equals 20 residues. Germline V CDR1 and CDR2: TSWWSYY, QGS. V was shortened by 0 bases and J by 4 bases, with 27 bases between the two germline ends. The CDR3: CALGELREEQRWGWDDKLIF. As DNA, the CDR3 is TGTGCTCTTGGGGAACTAAGGGAAGAGCAGCGCTGGGGATGGGACGATAAACTCATCTTT.

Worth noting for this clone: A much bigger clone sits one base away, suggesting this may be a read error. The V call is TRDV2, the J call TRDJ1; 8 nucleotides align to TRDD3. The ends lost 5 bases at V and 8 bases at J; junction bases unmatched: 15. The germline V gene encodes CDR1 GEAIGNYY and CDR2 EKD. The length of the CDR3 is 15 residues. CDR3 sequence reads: CACADSRRYWGKLIF. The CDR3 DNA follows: TGTGCCTGTGCCGACTCCCGACGGTACTGGGGGAAACTCATCTTT.

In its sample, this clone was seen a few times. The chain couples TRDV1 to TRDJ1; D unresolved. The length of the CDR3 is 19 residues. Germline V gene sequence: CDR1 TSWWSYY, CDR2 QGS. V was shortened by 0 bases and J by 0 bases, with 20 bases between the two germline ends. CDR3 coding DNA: TGTGCTCTTGGGGAACTAGGTGTCAAGAGGGTCTCGTACACCGATAAACTCATCTTT. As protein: CALGELGVKRVSYTDKLIF.

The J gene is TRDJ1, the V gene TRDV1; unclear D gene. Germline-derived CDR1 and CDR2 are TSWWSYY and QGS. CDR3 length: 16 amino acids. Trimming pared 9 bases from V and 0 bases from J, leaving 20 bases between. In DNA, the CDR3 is TGTGCTCTCGGCCTGAGGGTCCCCCTAGACACCGATAAACTCATCTTT. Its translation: CALGLRVPLDTDKLIF.

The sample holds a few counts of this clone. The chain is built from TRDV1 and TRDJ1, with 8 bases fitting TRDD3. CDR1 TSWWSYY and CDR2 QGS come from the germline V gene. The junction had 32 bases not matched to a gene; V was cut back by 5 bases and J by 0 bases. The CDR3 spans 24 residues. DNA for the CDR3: TGTGCTCTTGGGAATAAGGGGGATATTCGACTTACCAGGGCTTGGCACCTAGACACCGATAAACTCATCTTT. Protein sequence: CALGNKGDIRLTRAWHLDTDKLIF.

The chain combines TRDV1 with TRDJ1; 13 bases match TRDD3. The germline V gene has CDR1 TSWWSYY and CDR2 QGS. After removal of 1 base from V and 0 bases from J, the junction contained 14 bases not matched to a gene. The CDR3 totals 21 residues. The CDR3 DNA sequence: TGTGCTCTTGGGGAACCTCCCCCTGATACTGGGGGATACGAGTACACCGATAAACTCATCTTT. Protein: CALGEPPPDTGGYEYTDKLIF.

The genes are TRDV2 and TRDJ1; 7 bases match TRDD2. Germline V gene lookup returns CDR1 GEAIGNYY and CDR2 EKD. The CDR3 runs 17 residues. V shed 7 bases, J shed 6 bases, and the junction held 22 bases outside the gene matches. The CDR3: CAWDSNPSSGLAYKLIF. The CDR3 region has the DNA TGTGCCTGGGACTCCAATCCTTCCTCGGGCCTGGCCTATAAACTCATCTTT.

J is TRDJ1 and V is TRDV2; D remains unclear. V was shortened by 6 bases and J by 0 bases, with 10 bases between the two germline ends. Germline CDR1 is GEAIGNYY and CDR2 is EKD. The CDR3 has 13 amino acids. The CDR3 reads CACYKRYTDKLIF. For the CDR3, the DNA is TGTGCCTGTTACAAGAGGTACACCGATAAACTCATCTTT.

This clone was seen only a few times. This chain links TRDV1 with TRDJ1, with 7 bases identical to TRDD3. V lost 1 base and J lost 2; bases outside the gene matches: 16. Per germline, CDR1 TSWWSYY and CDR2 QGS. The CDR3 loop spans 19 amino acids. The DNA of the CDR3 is TGTGCTCTTGGGGAACGGACCTACCTGGGGGTACGGGGTACCGATAAACTCATCTTT. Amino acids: CALGERTYLGVRGTDKLIF.

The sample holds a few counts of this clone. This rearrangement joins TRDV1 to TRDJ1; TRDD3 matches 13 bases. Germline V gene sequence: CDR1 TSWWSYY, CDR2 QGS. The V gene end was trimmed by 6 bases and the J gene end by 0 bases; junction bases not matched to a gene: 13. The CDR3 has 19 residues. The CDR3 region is CALGYVLGDTGRYTDKLIF. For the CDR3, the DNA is TGTGCTCTTGGATACGTACTGGGGGATACGGGGAGGTACACCGATAAACTCATCTTT.

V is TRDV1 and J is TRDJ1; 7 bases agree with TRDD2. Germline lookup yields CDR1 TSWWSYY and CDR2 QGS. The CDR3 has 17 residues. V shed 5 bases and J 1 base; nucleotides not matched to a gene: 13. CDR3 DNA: TGTGCTCTTGGGTCCCCCCTTCCTCTTTCCATCACCGATAAACTCATCTTT. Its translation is CALGSPLPLSITDKLIF.

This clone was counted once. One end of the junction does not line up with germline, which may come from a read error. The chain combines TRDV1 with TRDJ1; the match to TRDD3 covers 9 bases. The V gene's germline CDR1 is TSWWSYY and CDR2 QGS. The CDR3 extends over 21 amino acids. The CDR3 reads CALGELGLRDWGTAYTDKPIF. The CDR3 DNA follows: TGTGCTCTTGGGGAACTGGGTCTACGGGACTGGGGGACGGCCTACACCGATAAACCCATCTTT.

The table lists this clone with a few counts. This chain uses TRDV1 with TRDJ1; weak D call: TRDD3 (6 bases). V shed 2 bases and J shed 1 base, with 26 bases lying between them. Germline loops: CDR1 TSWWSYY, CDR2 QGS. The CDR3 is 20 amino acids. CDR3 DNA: TGTGCTCTTGGGGAAGAGGTCTTCTTCCCGGGGCTGGGGTTCACCGATAAACTCATCTTT. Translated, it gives CALGEEVFFPGLGFTDKLIF.

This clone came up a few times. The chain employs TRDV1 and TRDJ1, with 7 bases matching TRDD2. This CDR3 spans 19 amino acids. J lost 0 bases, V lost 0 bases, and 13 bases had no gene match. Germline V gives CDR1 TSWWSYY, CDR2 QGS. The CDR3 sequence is CALGELFPTLSNNTDKLIF. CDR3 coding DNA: TGTGCTCTTGGGGAACTCTTTCCTACACTATCCAACAACACCGATAAACTCATCTTT.

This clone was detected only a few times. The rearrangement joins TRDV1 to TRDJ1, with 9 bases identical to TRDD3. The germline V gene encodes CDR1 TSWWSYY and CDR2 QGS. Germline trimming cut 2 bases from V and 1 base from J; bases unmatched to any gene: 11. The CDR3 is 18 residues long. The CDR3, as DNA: TGTGCTCTTGGGGAAGTTCTCTACAACTGGGGGACCACCGATAAACTCATCTTT. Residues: CALGEVLYNWGTTDKLIF.

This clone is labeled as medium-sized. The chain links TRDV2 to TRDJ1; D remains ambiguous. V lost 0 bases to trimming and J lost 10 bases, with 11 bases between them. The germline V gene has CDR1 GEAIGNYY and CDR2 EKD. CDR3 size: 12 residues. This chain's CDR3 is CACDTAPHSLIF. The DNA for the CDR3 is TGTGCCTGTGACACCGCTCCCCATTCACTCATCTTT.

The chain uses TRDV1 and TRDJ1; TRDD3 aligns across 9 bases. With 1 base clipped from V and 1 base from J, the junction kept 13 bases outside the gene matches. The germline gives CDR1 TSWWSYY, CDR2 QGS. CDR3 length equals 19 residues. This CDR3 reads CALGEPLQLGDVPTDKLIF. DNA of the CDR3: TGTGCTCTTGGGGAACCCTTGCAACTGGGGGACGTCCCCACCGATAAACTCATCTTT.

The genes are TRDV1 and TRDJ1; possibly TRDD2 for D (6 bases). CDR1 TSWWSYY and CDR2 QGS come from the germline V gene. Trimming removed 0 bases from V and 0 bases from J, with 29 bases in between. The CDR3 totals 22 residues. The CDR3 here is CALGELFLKSSGLNADTDKLIF. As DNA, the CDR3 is TGTGCTCTTGGGGAACTATTCCTAAAGTCTTCTGGCCTGAACGCGGACACCGATAAACTCATCTTT.

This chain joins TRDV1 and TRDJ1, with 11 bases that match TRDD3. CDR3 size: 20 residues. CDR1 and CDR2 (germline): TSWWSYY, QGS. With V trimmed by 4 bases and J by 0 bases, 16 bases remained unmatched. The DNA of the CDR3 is TGTGCTCTTGGGGCTCTATACTGGGGGATAAGGGCTTCTTACACCGATAAACTCATCTTT. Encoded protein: CALGALYWGIRASYTDKLIF.

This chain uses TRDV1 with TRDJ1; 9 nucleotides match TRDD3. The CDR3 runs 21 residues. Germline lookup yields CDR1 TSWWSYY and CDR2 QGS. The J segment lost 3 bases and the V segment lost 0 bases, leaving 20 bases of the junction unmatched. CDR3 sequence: CALGELSPGLLLGDVADKLIF. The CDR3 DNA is TGTGCTCTTGGGGAACTATCCCCAGGCCTTCTCCTGGGGGATGTGGCCGATAAACTCATCTTT.

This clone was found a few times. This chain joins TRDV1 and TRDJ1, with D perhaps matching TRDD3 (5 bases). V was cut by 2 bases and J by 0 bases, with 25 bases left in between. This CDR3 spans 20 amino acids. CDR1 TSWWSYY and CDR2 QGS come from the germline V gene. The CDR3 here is CALGELRGVRGPYYTDKLIF. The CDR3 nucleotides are TGTGCTCTTGGGGAATTGAGGGGGGTCCGGGGACCCTATTACACCGATAAACTCATCTTT.